This T cell receptor beta chain was captured by sequencing in a study of memory CD4+ T cells and cytomegalovirus serostatus. About the research overall: Donors were healthy Belgian adults, fewer than ten CMV seropositive and approximately 25 seronegative.

Single viable CD3+CD4+CD8-CD45RO+ cells were sorted as the memory CD4+ T cells. Donors' CMV status reflects serum IgG against pp150, pp28, p38, p52. After thawing, CD4+ T cells were positively selected. Sequenced by immunoSEQ multiplex PCR; TCRdb stores in-frame clones only, minus some. Among 65,000 to 95,000 clones, around 80% were seen once, and the ten largest hold roughly 0.79%. Regarding the study as a whole: Suggested: most of the CMV-linked TCR signature lies in CD4+ memory cells.

Regarding this clone: Its antigen is not known.

The sequence came from an adult in good health and CMV-seronegative. Sample: memory CD4+ T cells from blood.

This CDR3 is CASSLKGAVGNTIYF. In nucleotides, the CDR3 is TGTGCCAGCAGTTTAAAGGGGGCGGTCGGAAACACCATATATTTT. This rearrangement joins TRBV27 to TRBJ1-3, with 7 bases that match TRBD1. The CDR3 length is 15 residues. Germline CDR1 reads MNHEY; CDR2 reads SMNVEV (reference sequence). The V segment lost 2 bases and the J segment 4 bases; nucleotides outside the gene matches: 5.